This TCR beta chain was retrieved from a study of blood T cell repertoires in COVID-19. The overall study: COVID-19 samples from acute and convalescent phases originated in the United States, Italy and Spain. PBMCs, B-cell-depleted T cells, or T cells provided the cDNA or gDNA that made up the material.

CDR1 ENHRY and CDR2 SYGVKD come from the germline V gene. Trimming shortened V by 0 bases and J by 4 bases, and 14 bases separated the two germline ends. The CDR3 loop spans 16 amino acids. In the study's own analysis: Quantification of nucleated cells was approximated via reference gene primer amplification. TCRdb's table, derived via immunoSEQ multiplex PCR, lists solely in-frame clones and lacks some. The V and J calls and clone size come from that table; D and trimming were worked out from the DNA. The sample includes over 45,000 clones, around nine tenths seen only once; the top ten take 25% to 35%.

V is TRBV10-3 and J is TRBJ2-3; possible D gene TRBD2, 6 bases. This TCR came from a woman of 80 years or more with acute or convalescent COVID-19. Sequencing input: peripheral blood. The CDR3 region is CAISESGGGVPDTQYF. CDR3 in DNA: TGTGCCATCAGTGAGTCGGGCGGAGGGGTTCCAGATACGCAGTATTTT.